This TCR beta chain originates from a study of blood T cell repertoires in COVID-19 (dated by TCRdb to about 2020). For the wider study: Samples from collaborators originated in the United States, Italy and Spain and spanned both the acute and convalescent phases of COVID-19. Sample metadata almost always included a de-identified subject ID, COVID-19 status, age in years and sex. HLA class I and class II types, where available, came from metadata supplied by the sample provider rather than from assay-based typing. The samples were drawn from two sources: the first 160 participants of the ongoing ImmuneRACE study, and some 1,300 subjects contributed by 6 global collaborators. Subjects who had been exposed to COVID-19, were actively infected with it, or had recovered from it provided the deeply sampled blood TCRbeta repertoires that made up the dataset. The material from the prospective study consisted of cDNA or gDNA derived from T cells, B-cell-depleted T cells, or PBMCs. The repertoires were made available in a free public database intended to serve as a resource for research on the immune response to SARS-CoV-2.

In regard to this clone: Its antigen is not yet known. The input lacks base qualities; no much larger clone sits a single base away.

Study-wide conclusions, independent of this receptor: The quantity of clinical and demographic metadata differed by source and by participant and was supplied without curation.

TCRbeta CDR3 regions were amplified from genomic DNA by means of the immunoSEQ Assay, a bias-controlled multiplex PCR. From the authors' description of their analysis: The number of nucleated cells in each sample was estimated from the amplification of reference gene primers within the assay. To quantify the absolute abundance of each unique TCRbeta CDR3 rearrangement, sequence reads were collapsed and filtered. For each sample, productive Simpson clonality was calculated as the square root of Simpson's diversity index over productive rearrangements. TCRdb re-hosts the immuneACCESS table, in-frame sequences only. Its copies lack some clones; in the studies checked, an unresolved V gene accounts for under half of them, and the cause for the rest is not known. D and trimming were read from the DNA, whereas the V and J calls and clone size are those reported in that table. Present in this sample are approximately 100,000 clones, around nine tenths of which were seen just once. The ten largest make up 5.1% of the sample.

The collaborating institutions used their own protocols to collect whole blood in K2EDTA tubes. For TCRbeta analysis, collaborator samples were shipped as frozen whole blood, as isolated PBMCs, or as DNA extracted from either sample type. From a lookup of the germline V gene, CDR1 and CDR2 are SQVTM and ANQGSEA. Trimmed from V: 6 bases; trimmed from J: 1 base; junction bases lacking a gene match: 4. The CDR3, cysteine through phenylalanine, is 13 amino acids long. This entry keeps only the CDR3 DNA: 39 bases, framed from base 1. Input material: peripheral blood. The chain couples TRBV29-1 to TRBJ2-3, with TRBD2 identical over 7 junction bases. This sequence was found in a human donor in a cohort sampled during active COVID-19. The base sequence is TGCAGCGTGCTGAGCGGGGGCACAGATACGCAGTATTTT. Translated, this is CSVLSGGTDTQYF.